This T cell receptor (beta chain) was recorded in a study of blood T cell repertoires in COVID-19. Study-level information: There were acute and convalescent COVID-19 samples, and they came from the United States, Italy and Spain. The cDNA or gDNA used as material had been derived from T cells, B-cell-depleted T cells, or PBMCs.

Trimming took 7 bases from V and 1 from J; bases not matched to a gene: 7. The CDR3 sequence is 15 residues long. Germline V gives CDR1 SGHNT, CDR2 YYREEE (reference sequence). Methods used by the authors: From reference gene primer amplification, estimates of nucleated cell counts were derived. Data came from immunoSEQ multiplex PCR; TCRdb stores just in-frame clones and leaves some out. D and trimming were read from the DNA, whereas the V and J calls and clone size are those reported in that table. The sample consists of roughly 130,000 clones, about 89% of them appearing once. The rearrangement joins TRBV5-4 to TRBJ2-2; 7 bases fit TRBD1. The source is a woman aged 60-75 years with acute or convalescent COVID-19. The sample comprised peripheral blood. CDR3 sequence: CASQRQGMNTGELFF. DNA for the CDR3: TGTGCCAGCCAGAGACAGGGTATGAACACCGGGGAGCTGTTTTTT. Together with reference TRBV5-4 and TRBJ2-2, the CDR3 gives the full variable domain: ETGVTQSPTHLIKTRGQQVTLRCSSQSGHNTVSWYQQALGQGPQFIFQYYREEENGRGNFPPRFSGLQFPNYSSELNVNALELDDSALYLCASQRQGMNTGELFFGEGSRLTVL.